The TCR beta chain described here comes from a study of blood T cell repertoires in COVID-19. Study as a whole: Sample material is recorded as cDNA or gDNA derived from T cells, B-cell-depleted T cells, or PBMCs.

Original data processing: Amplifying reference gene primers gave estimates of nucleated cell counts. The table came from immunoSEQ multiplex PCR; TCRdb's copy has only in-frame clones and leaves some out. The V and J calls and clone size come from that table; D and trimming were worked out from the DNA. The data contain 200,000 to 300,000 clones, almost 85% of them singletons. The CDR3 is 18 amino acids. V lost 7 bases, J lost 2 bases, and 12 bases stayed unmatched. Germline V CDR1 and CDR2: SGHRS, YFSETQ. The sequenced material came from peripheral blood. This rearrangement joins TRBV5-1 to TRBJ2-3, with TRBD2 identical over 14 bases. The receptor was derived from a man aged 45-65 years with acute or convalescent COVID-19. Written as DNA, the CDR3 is TGCGCCAGCGCCGGGACTAGCGGGAGTAGGGCGCTCACAGATACGCAGTATTTT. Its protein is CASAGTSGSRALTDTQYF.